The clone carrying this T cell receptor beta chain was detected ten times or more. Its target is not known. Authors' methods: Differences in CDR3 between clinicopathological groups were drawn on to build a classifier intended to discriminate distant-metastatic papillary thyroid cancer patients. TCRdb re-clonotyped the PCR reads via MiXCR. The V and J calls, along with clone size, are taken from TCRdb and not from the paper's own processing. Of about 34,000 clones listed, about 15% are singletons. This entry belongs to a study of metastatic and nonmetastatic thyroid tumors. Overall study: Patients with malignant and benign thyroid disease provided blood and tumor or nodule tissue, whose repertoires were compared.

Germline-derived CDR1 and CDR2 are SGHTA and FQGNSA. This CDR3 is 13 amino acids long. With 3 bases removed from V and 1 base from J, the gap between germline ends came to 6 bases. Notes on the study in general: Reportedly, malignant thyroid tumors had significantly higher TCR beta diversity than benign nodules, in blood and tumor.

No treatment of any kind had been given to any patient before thyroid surgery. This sequence joins TRBV7-2 and TRBJ1-1, with no clear D. The sample was blood. This receptor was obtained from a female donor with papillary thyroid cancer or a benign thyroid nodule (not recorded which). Some clones in this sample may be carry-over from other donors' samples. The CDR3 reads CASSFLRNTEAFF. The CDR3 coding sequence is TGTGCCAGCAGCTTTCTTCGGAACACTGAAGCTTTCTTT.